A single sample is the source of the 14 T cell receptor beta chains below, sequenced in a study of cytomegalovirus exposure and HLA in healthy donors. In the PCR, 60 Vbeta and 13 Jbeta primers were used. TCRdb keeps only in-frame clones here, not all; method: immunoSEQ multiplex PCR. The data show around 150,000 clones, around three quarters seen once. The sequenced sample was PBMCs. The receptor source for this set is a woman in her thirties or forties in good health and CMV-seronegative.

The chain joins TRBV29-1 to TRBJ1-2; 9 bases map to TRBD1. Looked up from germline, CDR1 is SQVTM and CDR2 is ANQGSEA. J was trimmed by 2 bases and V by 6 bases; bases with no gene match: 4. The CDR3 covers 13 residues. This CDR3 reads CSVGQGTNYGYTF. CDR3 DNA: TGCAGCGTAGGACAGGGGACGAACTATGGCTACACCTTC.

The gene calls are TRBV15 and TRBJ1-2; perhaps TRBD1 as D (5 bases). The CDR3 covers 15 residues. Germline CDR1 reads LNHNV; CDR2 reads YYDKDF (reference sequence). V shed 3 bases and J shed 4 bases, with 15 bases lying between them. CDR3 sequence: CATSSQIQGFYGYTF. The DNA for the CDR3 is TGTGCCACCAGCAGCCAGATTCAGGGTTTCTATGGCTACACCTTC.

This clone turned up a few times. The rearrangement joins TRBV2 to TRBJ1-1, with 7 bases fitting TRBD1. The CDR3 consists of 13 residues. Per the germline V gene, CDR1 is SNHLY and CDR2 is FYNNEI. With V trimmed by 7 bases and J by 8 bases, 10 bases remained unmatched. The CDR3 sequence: CASTSDRSAEAFF. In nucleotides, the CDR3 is TGTGCCAGCACCTCGGACAGGTCAGCAGAAGCTTTCTTT.

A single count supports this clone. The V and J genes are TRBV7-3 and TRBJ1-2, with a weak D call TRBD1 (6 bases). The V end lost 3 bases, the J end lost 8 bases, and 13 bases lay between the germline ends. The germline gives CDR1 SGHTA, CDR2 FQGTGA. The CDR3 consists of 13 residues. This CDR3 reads CASSFNRVLGYTF. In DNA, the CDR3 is TGTGCCAGCAGCTTCAACAGGGTCCTGGGCTACACCTTC.

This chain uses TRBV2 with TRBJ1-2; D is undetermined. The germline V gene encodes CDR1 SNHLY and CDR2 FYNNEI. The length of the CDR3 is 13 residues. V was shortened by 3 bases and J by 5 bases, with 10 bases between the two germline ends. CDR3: CASSDTGWYGYTF. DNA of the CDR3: TGTGCCAGCAGTGATACGGGTTGGTATGGCTACACCTTC.

The CDR3 DNA follows: TGTGCCAGCAGGGAGGACAGGGCCACAGATACGCAGTATTTT. It specifies CASREDRATDTQYF. The chain links TRBV6-1 to TRBJ2-3; 8 bases agree with TRBD1. This CDR3 has 14 amino acids. CDR1 MNHNS and CDR2 SASEGT come from the germline V gene. The V gene end was trimmed by 6 bases and the J gene end by 2 bases; junction bases not matched to a gene: 4.

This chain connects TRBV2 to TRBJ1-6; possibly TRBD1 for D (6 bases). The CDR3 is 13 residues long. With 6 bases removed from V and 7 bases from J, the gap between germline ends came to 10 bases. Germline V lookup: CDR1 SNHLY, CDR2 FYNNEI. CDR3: CASRGGANSPLHF. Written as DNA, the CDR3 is TGTGCCAGCAGAGGGGGGGCGAATTCACCCCTCCACTTT.

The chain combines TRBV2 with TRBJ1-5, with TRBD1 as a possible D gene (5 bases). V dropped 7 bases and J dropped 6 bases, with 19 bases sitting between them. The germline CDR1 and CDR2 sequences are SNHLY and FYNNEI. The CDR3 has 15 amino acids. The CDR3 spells CASMAQGLWSQPQHF. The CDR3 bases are TGTGCCAGCATGGCCCAGGGCTTATGGAGTCAGCCCCAGCATTTT.

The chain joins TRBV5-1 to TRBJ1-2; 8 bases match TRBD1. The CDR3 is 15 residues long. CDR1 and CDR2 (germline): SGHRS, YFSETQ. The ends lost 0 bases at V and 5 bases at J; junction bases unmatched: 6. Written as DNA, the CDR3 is TGCGCCAGCAGCTTGGTTGGGACAGGAATATATGGCTACACCTTC. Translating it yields CASSLVGTGIYGYTF.

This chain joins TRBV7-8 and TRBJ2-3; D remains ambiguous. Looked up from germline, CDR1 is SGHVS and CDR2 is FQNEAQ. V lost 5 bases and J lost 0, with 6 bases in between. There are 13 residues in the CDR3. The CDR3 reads CASSLPSTDTQYF. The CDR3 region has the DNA TGTGCCAGCAGCCTCCCGAGCACAGATACGCAGTATTTT.

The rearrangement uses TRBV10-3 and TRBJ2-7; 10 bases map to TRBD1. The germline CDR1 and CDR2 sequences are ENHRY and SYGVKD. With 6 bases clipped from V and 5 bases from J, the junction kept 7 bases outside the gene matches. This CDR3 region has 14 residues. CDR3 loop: CAIRGTGAGNEQYF. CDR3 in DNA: TGTGCCATCAGAGGGACAGGGGCAGGAAACGAGCAGTACTTC.

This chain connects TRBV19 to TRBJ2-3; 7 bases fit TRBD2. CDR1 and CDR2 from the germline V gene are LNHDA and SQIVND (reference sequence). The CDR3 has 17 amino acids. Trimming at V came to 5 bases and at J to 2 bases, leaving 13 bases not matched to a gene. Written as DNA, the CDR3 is TGTGCCAGTAGTCCGGCGCGGGGGAGTTTCATCACAGATACGCAGTATTTT. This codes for CASSPARGSFITDTQYF. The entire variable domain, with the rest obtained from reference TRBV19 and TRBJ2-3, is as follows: DGGITQSPKYLFRKEGQNVTLSCEQNLNHDAMYWYRQDPGQGLRLIYYSQIVNDFQKGDIAEGYSVSREKKESFPLTVTSAQKNPTAFYLCASSPARGSFITDTQYFGPGTRLTVL.

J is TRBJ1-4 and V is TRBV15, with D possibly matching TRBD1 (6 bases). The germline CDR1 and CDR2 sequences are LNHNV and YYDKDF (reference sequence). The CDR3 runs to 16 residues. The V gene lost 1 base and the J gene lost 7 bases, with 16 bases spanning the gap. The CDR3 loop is CATSRALGGQGEKLFF. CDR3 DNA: TGTGCCACCAGCAGAGCCTTGGGGGGGCAGGGTGAAAAACTGTTTTTT.

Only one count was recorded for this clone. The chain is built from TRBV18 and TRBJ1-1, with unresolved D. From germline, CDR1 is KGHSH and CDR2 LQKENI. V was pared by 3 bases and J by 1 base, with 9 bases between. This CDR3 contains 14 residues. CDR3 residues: CASSPDQENTEAFF. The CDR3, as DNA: TGTGCCAGCTCACCCGACCAGGAGAACACTGAAGCTTTCTTT.